The 10 T cell receptor beta chains below all came from one sample that was sequenced in a study of cytomegalovirus exposure and HLA in healthy donors. PCR primers comprised 60 Vbeta and 13 Jbeta primers. Method: immunoSEQ multiplex PCR; TCRdb's copy keeps in-frame clones and lacks some. This sample has 110,000 to 150,000 clones, with roughly 68% found just once. Sequencing was done on a sample of PBMCs. The receptors were sampled from a man in his 60s in good health and CMV-seronegative.

The sample holds a few counts of this clone. The chain couples TRBV30 to TRBJ2-3; the D gene is possibly TRBD2 (5 bases). Germline V CDR1 and CDR2: GTSNPN, SVGIG (reference sequence). This CDR3 spans 14 amino acids. V gave up 4 bases and J gave up 0 bases, with 11 bases separating them. The CDR3 spells CAWKGAASTDTQYF. CDR3 DNA: TGTGCCTGGAAAGGAGCGGCGAGCACAGATACGCAGTATTTT.

This rearrangement joins TRBV7-6 to TRBJ2-3; maybe TRBD1 (5 bases). Trimming stripped 4 bases from V and 8 bases from J, with 13 bases between. CDR1 is SGHVS, CDR2 FNYEAQ, per germline. CDR3 length: 13 amino acids. The CDR3 DNA reads as TGTGCCAGCAGCTCCGGAGAAAGGGGTACGCAGTATTTT. Protein product: CASSSGERGTQYF.

The chain has TRBV7-9 and TRBJ2-3; 12 bases line up with TRBD2. The junction had 8 bases not matched to a gene; V was cut back by 3 bases and J by 4 bases. CDR1 and CDR2 (germline): SEHNR, FQNEAQ (reference sequence). This CDR3 is built from 17 residues. The CDR3 spells CASSLARLAGVADTQYF. Written as DNA, the CDR3 is TGTGCCAGCAGCTTGGCCAGACTAGCGGGGGTCGCAGATACGCAGTATTTT.

The V gene is TRBV9, the J gene TRBJ2-7, with 7 bases fitting TRBD2. This CDR3 region has 17 residues. Germline V gene sequence: CDR1 SGDLS, CDR2 YYNGEE. With V trimmed by 2 bases and J by 4 bases, 15 bases remained unmatched. The DNA for the CDR3 is TGTGCCAGCAGCGTTCGGGATAGCGGGTCCCAAACTTACGAGCAGTACTTC. The encoded protein is CASSVRDSGSQTYEQYF.

This clone was seen a few times. The genes are TRBV11-2 and TRBJ2-7; D is perhaps TRBD1 (5 bases). The germline V gene has CDR1 SGHAT and CDR2 FQNNGV. Trimming shortened V by 2 bases and J by 0 bases, and 11 bases separated the two germline ends. The CDR3 extends over 15 amino acids. The CDR3 nucleotides read TGTGCCAGCAGCTTATCTCCTGACAGCTCCTACGAGCAGTACTTC. Translated: CASSLSPDSSYEQYF.

This clone turned up a few times. The chain uses TRBV4-2 and TRBJ2-7; 8 positions match TRBD1. V was pared by 4 bases and J by 4 bases, with 9 bases of the junction left unmatched. CDR3 length: 15 residues. Germline CDR1 and CDR2: LGHNA and YNFKEQ. The CDR3 sequence is CASSPTGVKAYEQYF. CDR3 DNA: TGTGCCAGCAGCCCGACAGGGGTTAAGGCTTACGAGCAGTACTTC.

The V call is TRBV7-6, the J call TRBJ2-7, with D possibly TRBD1 on 5 matching bases. The V end lost 2 bases, the J end lost 6 bases, and 11 bases lay between the germline ends. The germline CDR1 and CDR2 sequences are SGHVS and FNYEAQ. This CDR3 spans 13 amino acids. CDR3 bases: TGTGCCAGCAGCTTACTGCAGGGTAGCGAGCAGTACTTC. Encoded protein: CASSLLQGSEQYF.

A word on this clone: The limits of the CDR3 on the DNA are not certain, so only TCRdb's listed CDR3 is given. The rearrangement links TRBV28 to TRBJ1-4. Germline V gene sequence: CDR1 MDHEN, CDR2 SYDVKM. The CDR3 totals 13 residues, both ends included. The CDR3 reads CASSSSGNEKLFF.

The chain links TRBV9 to TRBJ2-3, with D possibly TRBD2 on 6 matching bases. Germline CDR1 reads SGDLS; CDR2 reads YYNGEE. Trimming shortened V by 4 bases and J by 2 bases, and 17 bases separated the two germline ends. This CDR3 spans 16 amino acids. The CDR3 loop reads CASSRSVAGPTDTQYF. The CDR3 nucleotides read TGTGCCAGCAGCCGCTCCGTCGCGGGGCCCACAGATACGCAGTATTTT.

The V and J genes are TRBV28 and TRBJ1-2, with 10 bases lining up with TRBD1. V was clipped by 5 bases and J by 5 bases; unmatched bases: 2. This CDR3 spans 13 amino acids. Germline V CDR1 and CDR2: MDHEN, SYDVKM. The CDR3 nucleotides are TGTGCCAGCAGTCCGGGACAGGGGTATGGCTACACCTTC. It translates to CASSPGQGYGYTF.